This T cell receptor (beta chain) originates from a study of T cell clusters in autoimmune cytopenias (dated by TCRdb to the late 2010s). Study-wide context: The median TRB sequencing depth was roughly 56,000 reads per sample, and the median number of distinct TRB clonotypes was about 2,200 per sample. Peripheral blood TRB and IGH repertoires were sequenced in autoimmune cytopenia patients at active disease and during treatment follow-up, alongside healthy, CLL and autoimmune hepatitis controls. The goal of the study was to find out whether patients with autoimmune cytopenia have a disease-specific immune repertoire signature that could be used as a blood-based biomarker. Here is what the overall study found, with its caveats: In the comparison of secondary cytopenia with CLL, no cluster-lack signature showed up, apparently because the dominant lymphoma-associated repertoire masked the signature. GLIPH results suggested that primary autoimmune cytopenia patients were missing physiological T cell clusters, with 51 clusters found only in healthy donors compared with about 16 found only in patients. Healthy donors showed approximately 3.3-fold more exclusive TRB clusters than active autoimmune hepatitis patients, consistent with an autoimmunity-wide signature. The T cell clusters were defined in silico only, and their functional role remained to be validated experimentally. The TRB repertoire shifts, including less even repertoires in secondary cytopenia and CLL, mostly reflected lymphoma bias and not autoimmunity.

TRB rearrangements were amplified by multiplex PCR following a touch-down protocol, with the TRB-A and TRB-B primer pools mixed in one tube. Illumina adapters and sample indices were added to the amplicons through two consecutive PCR reactions using Phusion HS II polymerase. Amplicons were gel-purified with the NucleoSpin Gel and PCR Clean-up kit, then quantified by Qubit and quality-checked on an Agilent 2100 Bioanalyzer. Sequencing of the libraries was done on an Illumina MiSeq with 600-cycle, single-indexed, paired-end runs. As for how the authors treated the data: MiXCR version 2.1.12, together with the default MiXCR reference library, was used to align and assemble the TRB reads. A clone was defined by each unique CDR3 nucleotide sequence, and the analysis included only productive sequences with two or more reads. To assess repertoire diversity, an R script computed alpha-parameterized diversity profiles (alpha 0 to 5), which included the Shannon (alpha 1) and Simpson (alpha 2) indices. The tcR package was used to compute combinatorial TRB VJ usage, which was then compared between cohorts by principal component analysis with ade4. GLIPH was used to cluster TCRbeta CDR3s in pairs of cohorts matched for age and read depth, and a Wilcoxon test was used to compare cluster frequencies. TCRdb reprocessed the raw reads; every CDR3 protein sequence is a single record, and DNA is not supplied. TCRdb, rather than the study authors, made the V and J calls. This sample's table carries 4,000 or so distinct CDR3 sequences. Together, the top ten hold around 15% of the sample.

The CDR3 runs 16 residues from the cysteine to the phenylalanine. No DNA is given. Based on the germline V gene, the CDR1 and CDR2 sequences are SGHRS and YFSETQ. Each sample's TRB amplification started from approximately 250 ng of peripheral blood genomic DNA, which corresponds to around 36,000 genome equivalents. A remark on this clonotype: The target of this receptor is not known.

The TCR was taken from a human donor with an autoimmune cytopenia or autoimmune hepatitis (not recorded which). Sequencing was carried out using peripheral blood. The chain employs TRBV5-1 and TRBJ1-4; TCRdb names TRBD1, which stays unverified in the absence of DNA. The encoded CDR3 is CASSSQGLATNEKLFF.